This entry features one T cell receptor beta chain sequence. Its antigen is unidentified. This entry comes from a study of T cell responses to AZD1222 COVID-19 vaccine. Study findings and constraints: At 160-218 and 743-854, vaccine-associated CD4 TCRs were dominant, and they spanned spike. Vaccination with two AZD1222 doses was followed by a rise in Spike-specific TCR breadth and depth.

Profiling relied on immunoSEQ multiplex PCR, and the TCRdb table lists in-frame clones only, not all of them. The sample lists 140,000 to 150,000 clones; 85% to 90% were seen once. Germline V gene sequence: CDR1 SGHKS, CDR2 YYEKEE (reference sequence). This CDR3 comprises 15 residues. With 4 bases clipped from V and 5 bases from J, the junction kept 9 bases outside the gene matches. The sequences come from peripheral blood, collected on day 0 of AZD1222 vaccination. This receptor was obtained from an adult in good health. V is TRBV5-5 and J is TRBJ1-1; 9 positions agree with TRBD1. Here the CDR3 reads CASSGGTGRGTEAFF. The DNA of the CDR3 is TGTGCCAGCAGCGGGGGGACAGGGCGGGGTACTGAAGCTTTCTTT.